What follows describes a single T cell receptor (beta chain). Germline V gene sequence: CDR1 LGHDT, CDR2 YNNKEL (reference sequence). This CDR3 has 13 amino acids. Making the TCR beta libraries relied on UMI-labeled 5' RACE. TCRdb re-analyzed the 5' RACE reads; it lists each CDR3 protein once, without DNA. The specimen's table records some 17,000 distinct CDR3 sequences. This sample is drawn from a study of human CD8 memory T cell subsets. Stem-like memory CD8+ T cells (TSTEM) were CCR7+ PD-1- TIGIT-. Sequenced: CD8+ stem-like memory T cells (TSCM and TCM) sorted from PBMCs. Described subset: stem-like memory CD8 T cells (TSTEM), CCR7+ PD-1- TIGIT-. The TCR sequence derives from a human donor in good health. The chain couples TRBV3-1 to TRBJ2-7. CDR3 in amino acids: CASSQGGVYEQYF.